Described below is a single TCR beta chain sequence and its context. Measured with immunoSEQ multiplex PCR; TCRdb has only the in-frame clones, and not every one. The repertoire consists of approximately 60,000 clones, with just under 90% occurring once and the leading ten covering roughly 5.3%. The CDR3 is 14 residues long. V gave up 8 bases and J gave up 4 bases; unmatched junction bases: 7. The germline gives CDR1 MDHEN, CDR2 SYDVKM. This record belongs to a study of T cell changes during pregnancy in multiple sclerosis. The TCR comes from a human donor whose cells served as feeder cells for cultures in a pregnancy study. The V call is TRBV28, the J call TRBJ2-5; 10 nucleotides align to TRBD2. What was sequenced was peripheral blood from another person, used as feeder cells. Written as DNA, the CDR3 is TGTGCCAGCCTGAGCGGGGGGGGTGGAGAGACCCAGTACTTC. It specifies CASLSGGGGETQYF.